The clone carrying this T cell receptor beta chain appeared once. Generated by immunoSEQ multiplex PCR, the TCRdb table keeps only in-frame clones and is missing some. The table lists about 210,000 clones, 75% to 90% of them singletons. The CDR3 length is 12 residues. Germline CDR1 ENHRY, CDR2 SYGVKD. V lost 3 bases to trimming and J lost 6 bases, with 8 bases between them. All enrollees were about 18 to 89 years old and from 24 US areas. A COVID-19 case was met by exposed participants within 2 weeks before study entry. These data are taken from a study of blood T cell repertoires in COVID-19. Looking at the study overall: Material from acute and convalescent COVID-19 was sourced from the United States, Italy and Spain. T cells, B-cell-depleted T cells, or PBMCs provided the cDNA or gDNA that served as material.

What was sequenced was PBMCs or T cells enriched from blood (not recorded which). The chain employs TRBV10-3 and TRBJ1-1; D remains ambiguous. The TCR originated in a woman in her 30s who had been exposed to COVID-19. The chain's CDR3 is CAISDRKAEAFF. CDR3 coding DNA: TGTGCCATCAGTGACAGGAAAGCTGAAGCTTTCTTT.